Below, one T cell receptor beta chain is given with its context. The antigen remains undetermined. Read data end 3 residues before the CDR3 end; the end is taken from the germline J gene. This sample is part of a study of T cell clonality in common variable immunodeficiency. Study-wide results and limits: Fewer deletions and N-nucleotide insertions were reportedly seen in common variable immunodeficiency TCR beta sequences. Repertoire-complication correlations in CVID were limited by patient heterogeneity.

Deletions cut 1 base from V and 0 bases from J, with 13 bases between. The CDR3 is 16 amino acids. Germline CDR1 is GTSNPN and CDR2 is SVGIG (reference sequence). Sequencing input was equivalent genomic DNA from CVID and controls. Some clones are missing from TCRdb's copy, which holds only in-frame ones; the method was immunoSEQ multiplex PCR. This specimen shows 8,000 or so clones; the ten leading clones hold 3% to 4%. Source material: peripheral blood mononuclear cells. This clonotype was obtained from a human donor with common variable immunodeficiency. The chain employs TRBV30 and TRBJ1-5; D might be TRBD1 (5 bases). This chain's CDR3 is CAWSETGGLSNQPQHF. CDR3 DNA, as far as it was read: TGTGCCTGGAGTGAGACGGGGGGACTTAGCAATCAGCCC.